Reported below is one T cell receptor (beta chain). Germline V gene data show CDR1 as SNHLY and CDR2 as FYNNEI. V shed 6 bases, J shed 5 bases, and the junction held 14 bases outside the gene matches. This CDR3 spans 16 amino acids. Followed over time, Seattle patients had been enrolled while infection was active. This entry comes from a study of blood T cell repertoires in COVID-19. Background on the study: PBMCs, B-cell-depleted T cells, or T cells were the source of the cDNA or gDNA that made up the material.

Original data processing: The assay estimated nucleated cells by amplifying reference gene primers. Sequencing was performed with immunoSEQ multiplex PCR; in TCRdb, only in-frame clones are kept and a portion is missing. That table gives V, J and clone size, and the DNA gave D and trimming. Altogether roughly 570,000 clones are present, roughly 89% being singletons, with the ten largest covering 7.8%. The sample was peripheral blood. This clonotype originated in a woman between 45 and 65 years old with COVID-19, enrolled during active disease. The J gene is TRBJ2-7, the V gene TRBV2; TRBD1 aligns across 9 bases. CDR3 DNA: TGTGCCAGCAGCGGTCCGGGACAGGGCGGGATTGACGAGCAGTACTTC. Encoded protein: CASSGPGQGGIDEQYF.